The sequence of this T cell receptor (beta chain) was determined in a study of Graves' ophthalmopathy and Graves' hyperthyroidism. Broader study findings: A majority of expanded thyroid clonotypes exceeding 0.001 frequency were likewise present in blood. Both a roughly 68% sensitivity and a 72.22% specificity characterized the model's predictions of ophthalmopathy progression.

With a duration under 3 months, ophthalmopathy in the donors showed moderate-to-severe activity, CAS ≥3 and NOSPECS ≥4. This clonotype was counted ten times or more. The antigen remains undetermined. RNA transcripts served as template for amplifying TCR beta CDR3 sequences. Investigators did first-round RT-PCR with HTBI primers, then second-round multiplex PCR. MiXCR was run by TCRdb on the multiplex PCR reads, yielding one entry per CDR3 protein. Among about 700,000 distinct CDR3 sequences listed, about 41% were seen once. V gave up 1 base and J gave up 2 bases, with 14 bases separating them. The CDR3 spans 16 residues. In germline, CDR1 is SNHLY, CDR2 FYNNEI.

Input material: peripheral blood. This TCR came from an adult man with Graves' ophthalmopathy. This sequence joins TRBV2 and TRBJ2-5; possibly TRBD2 for D (5 bases). The CDR3 protein is CASSEGPGRGQETQYF. The CDR3 coding sequence is TGTGCCAGCAGTGAAGGCCCCGGCAGAGGGCAAGAGACCCAGTACTTC.